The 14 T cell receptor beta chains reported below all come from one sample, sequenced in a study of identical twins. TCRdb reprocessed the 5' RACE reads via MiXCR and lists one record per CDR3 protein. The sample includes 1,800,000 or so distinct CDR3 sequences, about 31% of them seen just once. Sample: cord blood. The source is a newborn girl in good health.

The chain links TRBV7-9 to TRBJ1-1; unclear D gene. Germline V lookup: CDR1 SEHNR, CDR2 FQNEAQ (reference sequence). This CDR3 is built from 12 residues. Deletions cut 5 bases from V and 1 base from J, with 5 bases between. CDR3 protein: CASSRENTEAFF. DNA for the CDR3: TGTGCCAGCAGCCGGGAGAACACTGAAGCTTTCTTT.

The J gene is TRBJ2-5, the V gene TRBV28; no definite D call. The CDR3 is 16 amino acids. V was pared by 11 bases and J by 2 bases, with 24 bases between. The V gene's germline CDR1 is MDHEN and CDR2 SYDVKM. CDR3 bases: TGTGCCTTTAGCAGTTCCGCGGCTAGTGGACAAGAGACCCAGTACTTC. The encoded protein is CAFSSSAASGQETQYF. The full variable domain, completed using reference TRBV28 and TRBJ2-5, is DVKVTQSSRYLVKRTGEKVFLECVQDMDHENMFWYRQDPGLGLRLIYFSYDVKMKEKGDIPEGYSVSREKKERFSLILESASTNQTSMYLCAFSSSAASGQETQYFGPGTRLLVL.

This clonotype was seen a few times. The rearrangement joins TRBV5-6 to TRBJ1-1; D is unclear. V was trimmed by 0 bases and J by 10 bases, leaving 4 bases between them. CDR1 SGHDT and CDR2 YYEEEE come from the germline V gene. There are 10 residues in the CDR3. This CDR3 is CASSLALAFF. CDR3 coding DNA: TGTGCCAGCAGCTTGGCCCTAGCTTTCTTT.

The CDR3 DNA is TGTGCCAGCAGTCCGCCGGAGAGCCAAGAGACCCAGTACTTC. It codes for CASSPPESQETQYF. The chain joins TRBV28 to TRBJ2-5; D unclear. The germline CDR1 and CDR2 sequences are MDHEN and SYDVKM. V lost 5 bases, J lost 1 base, and 11 bases lay in between. This CDR3 region has 14 residues.

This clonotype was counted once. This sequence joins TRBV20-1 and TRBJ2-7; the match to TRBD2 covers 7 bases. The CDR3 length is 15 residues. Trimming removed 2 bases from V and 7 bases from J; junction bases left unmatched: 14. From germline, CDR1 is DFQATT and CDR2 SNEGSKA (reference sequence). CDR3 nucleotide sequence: TGCAGTGCTAGATTTCGGGAGGTCCCCTACAATGAGCAGTACTTC. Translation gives CSARFREVPYNEQYF.

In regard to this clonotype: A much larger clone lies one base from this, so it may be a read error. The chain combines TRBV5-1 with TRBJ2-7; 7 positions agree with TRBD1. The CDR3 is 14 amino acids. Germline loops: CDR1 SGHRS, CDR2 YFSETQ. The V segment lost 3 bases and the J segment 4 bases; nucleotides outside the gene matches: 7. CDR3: CASSYPTGPYEQYF. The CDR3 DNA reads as TGCGCCAGCAGCTACCCGACAGGGCCTTACGAGCAGTACTTC.

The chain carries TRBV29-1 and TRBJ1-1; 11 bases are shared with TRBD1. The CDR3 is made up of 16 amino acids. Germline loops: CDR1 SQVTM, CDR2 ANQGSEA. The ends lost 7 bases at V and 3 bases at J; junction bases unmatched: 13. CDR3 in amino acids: CSGTGGERGSDTEAFF. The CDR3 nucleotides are TGCAGCGGGACAGGGGGCGAGAGGGGTTCGGACACTGAAGCTTTCTTT.

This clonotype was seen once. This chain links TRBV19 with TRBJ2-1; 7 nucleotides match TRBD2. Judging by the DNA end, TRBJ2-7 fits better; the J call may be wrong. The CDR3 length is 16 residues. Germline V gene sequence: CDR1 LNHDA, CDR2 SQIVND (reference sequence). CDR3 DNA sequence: TGTGCCAGTAGTTCCTTGCGGGGGAGCTCCTACAATGAGCAGTACTTC. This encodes CASSSLRGSSYNEQYF.

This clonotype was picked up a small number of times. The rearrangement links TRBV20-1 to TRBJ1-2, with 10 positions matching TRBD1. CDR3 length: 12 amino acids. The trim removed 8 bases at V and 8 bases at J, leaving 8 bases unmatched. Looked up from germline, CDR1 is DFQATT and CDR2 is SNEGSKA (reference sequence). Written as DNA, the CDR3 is TGCAGTACCCGACAGGGGGCAGAGGGCTACACCTTC. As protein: CSTRQGAEGYTF.

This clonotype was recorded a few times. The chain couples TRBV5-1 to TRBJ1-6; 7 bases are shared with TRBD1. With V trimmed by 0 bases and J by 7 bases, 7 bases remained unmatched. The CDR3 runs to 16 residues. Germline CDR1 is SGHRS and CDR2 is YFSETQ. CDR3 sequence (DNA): TGCGCCAGCAGCTTGGAGAGAGGGGGCGACAATTCACCCCTCCACTTT. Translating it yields CASSLERGGDNSPLHF.

This chain's CDR3 is CATERGGLVRTDTQYF. In DNA form, the CDR3 reads TGTGCCACGGAGCGGGGGGGGCTAGTGCGCACAGATACGCAGTATTTT. The J gene is TRBJ2-3, the V gene TRBV24-1, with 10 bases lining up with TRBD2. V lost 10 bases and J lost 1; bases outside the gene matches: 10. The CDR3 sequence is 16 residues long. Per germline, CDR1 KGHDR and CDR2 SFDVKD.

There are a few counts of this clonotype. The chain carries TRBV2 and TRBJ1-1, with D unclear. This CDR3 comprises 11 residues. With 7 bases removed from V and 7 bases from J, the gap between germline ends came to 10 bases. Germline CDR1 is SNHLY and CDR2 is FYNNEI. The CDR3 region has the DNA TGTGCCAGCACTCCCGCAGGTGAAGCTTTCTTT. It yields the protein CASTPAGEAFF.

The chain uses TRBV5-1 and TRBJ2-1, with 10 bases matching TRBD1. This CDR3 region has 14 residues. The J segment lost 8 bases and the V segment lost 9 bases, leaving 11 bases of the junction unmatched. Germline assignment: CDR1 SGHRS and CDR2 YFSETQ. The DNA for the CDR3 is TGCGCCACCAACAAAGGACAGGGGGGCGATGAGCAGTTCTTC. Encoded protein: CATNKGQGGDEQFF.

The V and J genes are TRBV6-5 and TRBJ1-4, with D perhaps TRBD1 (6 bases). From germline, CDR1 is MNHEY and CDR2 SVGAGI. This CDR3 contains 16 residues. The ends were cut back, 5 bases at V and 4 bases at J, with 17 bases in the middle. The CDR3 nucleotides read TGTGCCAGCAGTCGTGGGACAAGGAGGGTTAATGAAAAACTGTTTTTT. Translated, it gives CASSRGTRRVNEKLFF.